The 11 T cell receptor beta chains below come from one sample, sequenced in a study of cytomegalovirus exposure and HLA in healthy donors. The PCR used 60 Vbeta and 13 Jbeta primers. Generated by immunoSEQ multiplex PCR, the TCRdb table keeps only in-frame clones and is missing some. Among about 110,000 clones listed, about 16% were seen once. Specimen: PBMCs. Source of these receptors: a female donor in good health and CMV-seronegative.

In its sample, this clone was seen a few times. The chain links TRBV30 to TRBJ2-3; D gene uncertain. The germline V gene has CDR1 GTSNPN and CDR2 SVGIG (reference sequence). The CDR3 contains 12 residues. The ends were cut back, 0 bases at V and 4 bases at J, with 5 bases in the middle. The CDR3 DNA reads TGTGCCTGGAGTGTACTATCAGATACGCAGTATTTT. This translates into CAWSVLSDTQYF.

The genes are TRBV5-6 and TRBJ1-6; 7 bases match TRBD1. The CDR3 length is 16 residues. V lost 1 base, J lost 8 bases, and 9 bases stayed unmatched. In germline, CDR1 is SGHDT, CDR2 YYEEEE. CDR3 DNA sequence: TGTGCCAGCAGCTTGCTGTCAGGGGGTTTCTATTCACCCCTCCACTTT. This translates into CASSLLSGGFYSPLHF.

In this sample, this clone turned up a few times. J is TRBJ2-5 and V is TRBV21-1; TRBD2, the table's D call, lacks a check against the DNA. TRBV21-1 is a pseudogene segment. The length of the CDR3 is 14 residues. CDR3 in amino acids: CASSIGTTQETQYF. CDR3 in DNA: TGTGCCAGCAGCATTGGGACTACCCAAGAGACCCAGTACTTC.

In its sample, this clone was seen a few times. The rearrangement uses TRBV5-4 and TRBJ1-2; 8 nucleotides line up with TRBD1. The CDR3 totals 14 residues. Trimming took 4 bases from V and 3 from J; bases not matched to a gene: 5. Germline V gene data show CDR1 as SGHNT and CDR2 as YYREEE (reference sequence). The CDR3 DNA is TGTGCCAGCAGCCTCGACAGGGGATACTATGGCTACACCTTC. Translation: CASSLDRGYYGYTF.

This clone came up a few times. This sequence joins TRBV11-2 and TRBJ2-7; tentative D call: TRBD2 (7 bases). This CDR3 region has 13 residues. V was pared by 5 bases and J by 2 bases, with 10 bases between. Per germline, CDR1 SGHAT and CDR2 FQNNGV. CDR3 amino acids: CASSAGGPYEQYF. CDR3 bases: TGTGCCAGCAGCGCCGGGGGGCCCTACGAGCAGTACTTC.

This chain uses TRBV27 with TRBJ2-2, with D tentatively TRBD2 (5 bases). V was clipped by 2 bases and J by 1 base, with 11 bases between them. The CDR3 extends over 16 amino acids. Germline lookup yields CDR1 MNHEY and CDR2 SMNVEV (reference sequence). As DNA, the CDR3 is TGTGCCAGCAGTTTACGGACTCACCTGAACACCGGGGAGCTGTTTTTT. This translates into CASSLRTHLNTGELFF.

The rearrangement links TRBV7-6 to TRBJ2-1, with 9 nucleotides matching TRBD1. This CDR3 has 16 amino acids. With 6 bases clipped from V and 5 bases from J, the junction kept 11 bases outside the gene matches. Germline V gene data show CDR1 as SGHVS and CDR2 as FNYEAQ. CDR3 residues: CASSRTNGQGHNEQFF. CDR3 DNA: TGTGCCAGCAGTCGAACAAACGGACAGGGGCACAATGAGCAGTTCTTC. Looking up the rest from reference TRBV7-6 and TRBJ2-1 gives the full variable domain: GAGVSQSPRYKVTKRGQDVALRCDPISGHVSLYWYRQALGQGPEFLTYFNYEAQQDKSGLPNDRFSAERPEGSISTLTIQRTEQRDSAMYRCASSRTNGQGHNEQFFGPGTRLTVL.

In its sample, this clone was seen a few times. The genes are TRBV5-8 and TRBJ2-1, with 10 nucleotides matching TRBD1. J lost 4 bases, V lost 5 bases, and 12 bases had no gene match. Germline V gene lookup returns CDR1 SGHTS and CDR2 YDEGEE. This CDR3 comprises 17 residues. The CDR3 spells CASRRMVGTGVYNEQFF. The CDR3 DNA reads as TGTGCCAGCAGAAGAATGGTCGGGACAGGGGTTTACAATGAGCAGTTCTTC.

This chain connects TRBV7-9 to TRBJ2-2; D perhaps matches TRBD2 (5 bases). CDR1 and CDR2 from the germline V gene are SEHNR and FQNEAQ (reference sequence). The CDR3 spans 15 residues. The V end was cut by 5 bases, the J end by 7 bases, with 17 bases between. DNA of the CDR3: TGTGCCAGCAGCCCACTAATGGGAGATCACGGGGAGCTGTTTTTT. This codes for CASSPLMGDHGELFF.

This clone was detected only a few times. J is TRBJ1-1 and V is TRBV9; TRBD1 aligns across 7 bases. This CDR3 has 14 residues. Germline values: CDR1 SGDLS, CDR2 YYNGEE. Trimming at V came to 4 bases and at J to 4 bases, leaving 7 bases not matched to a gene. The CDR3 spells CASSPGQVPTEAFF. In nucleotides, the CDR3 is TGTGCCAGCAGCCCAGGACAGGTCCCCACTGAAGCTTTCTTT.

This clone was counted only a few times. The genes are TRBV5-1 and TRBJ2-1; D ambiguous. The germline V gene encodes CDR1 SGHRS and CDR2 YFSETQ. The CDR3 has 12 residues. V was pared by 3 bases and J by 3 bases, with 4 bases between. CDR3 residues: CASSSNYNEQFF. In DNA form, the CDR3 reads TGCGCCAGCAGCTCAAACTACAATGAGCAGTTCTTC.